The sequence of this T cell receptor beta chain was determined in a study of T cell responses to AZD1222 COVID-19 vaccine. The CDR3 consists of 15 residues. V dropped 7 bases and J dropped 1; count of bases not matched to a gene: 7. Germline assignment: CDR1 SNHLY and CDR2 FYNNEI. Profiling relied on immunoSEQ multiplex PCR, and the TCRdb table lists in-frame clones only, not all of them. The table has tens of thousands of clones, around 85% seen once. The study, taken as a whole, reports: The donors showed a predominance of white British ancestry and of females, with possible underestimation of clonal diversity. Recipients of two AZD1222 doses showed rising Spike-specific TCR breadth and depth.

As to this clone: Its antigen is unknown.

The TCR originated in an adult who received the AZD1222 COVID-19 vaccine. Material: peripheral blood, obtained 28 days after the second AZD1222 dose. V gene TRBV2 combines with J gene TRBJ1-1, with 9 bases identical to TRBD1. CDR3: CASNKQGAANTEAFF. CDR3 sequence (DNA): TGTGCCAGCAATAAACAGGGGGCCGCGAACACTGAAGCTTTCTTT. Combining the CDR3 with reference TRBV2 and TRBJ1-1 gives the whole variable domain EPEVTQTPSHQVTQMGQEVILRCVPISNHLYFYWYRQILGQKVEFLVSFYNNEISEKSEIFDDQFSVERPDGSNFTLKIRSTKLEDSAMYFCASNKQGAANTEAFFGQGTRLTVV.